This entry is about one T cell receptor beta chain. V lost 6 bases, J lost 3 bases, and 5 bases stayed unmatched. This CDR3 is built from 14 residues. The germline gives CDR1 MNHEY, CDR2 SVGAGI. Those enrolled in Seattle joined during active infection and were followed longitudinally afterward. Original analysis: Reference gene primers were amplified, and this amplification served to estimate nucleated cell counts. Repertoires were generated with immunoSEQ multiplex PCR, while TCRdb's copy carries only in-frame clones and drops some. From that table come the V and J calls and clone size; the DNA was used to work out D and trimming. This table has 200,000 to 300,000 clones, 86% appearing once. This entry belongs to a study of blood T cell repertoires in COVID-19. As for the study in general: Samples taken during acute and convalescent COVID-19 were collected in the United States, Italy and Spain. PBMCs, B-cell-depleted T cells, or T cells provided the cDNA or gDNA that made up the material.

The receptor comes from a woman of 80 years or more with COVID-19, enrolled during active disease. The gene calls are TRBV6-5 and TRBJ1-1, with 9 positions matching TRBD1. Input material: peripheral blood. The CDR3 region is CASRGQGGHTEAFF. Written as DNA, the CDR3 is TGTGCCAGCAGGGGACAGGGAGGGCACACTGAAGCTTTCTTT.